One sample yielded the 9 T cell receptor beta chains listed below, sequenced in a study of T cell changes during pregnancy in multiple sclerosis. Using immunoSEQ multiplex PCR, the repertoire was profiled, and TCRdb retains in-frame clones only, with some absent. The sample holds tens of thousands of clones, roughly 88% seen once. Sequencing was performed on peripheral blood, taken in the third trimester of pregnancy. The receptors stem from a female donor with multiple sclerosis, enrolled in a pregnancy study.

The CDR3 DNA reads TGTGCCAGCAGCCCACGGACAGTTTTGAACACTGAAGCTTTCTTT. Its protein is CASSPRTVLNTEAFF. The chain carries TRBV11-2 and TRBJ1-1; TRBD1 is a possible D gene (6 bases). Deletions cut 5 bases from V and 0 bases from J, with 13 bases between. The germline V gene has CDR1 SGHAT and CDR2 FQNNGV. The CDR3 runs to 15 residues. Variable domain in full (rest from reference TRBV11-2 and TRBJ1-1): EAGVAQSPRYKIIEKRQSVAFWCNPISGHATLYWYQQILGQGPKLLIQFQNNGVVDDSQLPKDRFSAERLKGVDSTLKIQPAKLEDSAVYLCASSPRTVLNTEAFFGQGTRLTVV.

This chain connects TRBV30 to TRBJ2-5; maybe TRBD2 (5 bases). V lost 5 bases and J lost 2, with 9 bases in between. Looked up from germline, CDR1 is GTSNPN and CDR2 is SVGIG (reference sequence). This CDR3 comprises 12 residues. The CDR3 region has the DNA TGTGCCTGGGGGAGACTGCAAGAGACCCAGTACTTC. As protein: CAWGRLQETQYF.

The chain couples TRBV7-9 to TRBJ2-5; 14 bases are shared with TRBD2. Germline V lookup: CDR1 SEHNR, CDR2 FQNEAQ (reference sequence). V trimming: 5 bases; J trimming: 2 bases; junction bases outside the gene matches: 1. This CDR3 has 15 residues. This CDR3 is CASSGTSGGQETQYF. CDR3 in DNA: TGTGCCAGCAGCGGGACTAGCGGGGGACAAGAGACCCAGTACTTC.

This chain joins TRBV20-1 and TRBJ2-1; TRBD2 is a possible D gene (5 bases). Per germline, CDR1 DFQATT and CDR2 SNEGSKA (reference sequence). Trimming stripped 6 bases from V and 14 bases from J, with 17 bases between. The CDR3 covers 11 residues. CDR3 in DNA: TGCAGTGCCCTGGACTCCCCGATGAAGTTCTTC. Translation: CSALDSPMKFF.

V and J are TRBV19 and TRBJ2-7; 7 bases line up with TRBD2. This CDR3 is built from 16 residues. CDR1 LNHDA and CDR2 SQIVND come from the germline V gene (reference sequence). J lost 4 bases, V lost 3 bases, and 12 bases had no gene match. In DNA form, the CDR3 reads TGTGCCAGTAGTATTCAACTACTAGCGCAGGGTTACGAGCAGTACTTC. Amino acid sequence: CASSIQLLAQGYEQYF.

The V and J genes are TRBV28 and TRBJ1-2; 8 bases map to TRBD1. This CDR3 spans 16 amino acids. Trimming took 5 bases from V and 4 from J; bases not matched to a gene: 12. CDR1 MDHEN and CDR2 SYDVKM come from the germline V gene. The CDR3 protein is CASSITTGEGVYGYTF. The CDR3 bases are TGTGCCAGCAGTATAACGACAGGGGAGGGGGTCTATGGCTACACCTTC.

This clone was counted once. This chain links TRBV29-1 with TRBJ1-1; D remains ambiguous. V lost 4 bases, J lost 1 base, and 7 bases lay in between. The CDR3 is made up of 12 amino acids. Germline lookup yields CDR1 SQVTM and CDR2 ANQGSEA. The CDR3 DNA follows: TGCAGCGTTGGGGAGGGGAACACTGAAGCTTTCTTT. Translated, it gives CSVGEGNTEAFF.

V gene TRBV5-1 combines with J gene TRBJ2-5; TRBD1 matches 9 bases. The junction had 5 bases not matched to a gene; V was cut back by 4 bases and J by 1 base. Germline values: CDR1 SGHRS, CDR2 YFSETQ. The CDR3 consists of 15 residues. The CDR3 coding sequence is TGCGCCAGCAGCCCCGACAGGGGGATCCAAGAGACCCAGTACTTC. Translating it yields CASSPDRGIQETQYF. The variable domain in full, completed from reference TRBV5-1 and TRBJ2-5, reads KAGVTQTPRYLIKTRGQQVTLSCSPISGHRSVSWYQQTPGQGLQFLFEYFSETQRNKGNFPGRFSGRQFSNSRSEMNVSTLELGDSALYLCASSPDRGIQETQYFGPGTRLLVL.

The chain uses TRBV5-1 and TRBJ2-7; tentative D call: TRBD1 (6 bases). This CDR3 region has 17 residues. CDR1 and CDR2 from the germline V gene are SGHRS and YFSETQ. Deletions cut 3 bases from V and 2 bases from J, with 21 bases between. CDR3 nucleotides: TGCGCCAGCAGCTGGGGAAATTTGGCAGGGGCCCCCTACGAGCAGTACTTC. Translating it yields CASSWGNLAGAPYEQYF.